The rows below give T cell receptor beta chains drawn from one sample of a study of PD-L1 blockade in urothelial cancer. Produced via immunoSEQ multiplex PCR; TCRdb's table is partial and in-frame only. The table records 84,000 or so clones, over 75% of them present only once. Source: PBMCs, taken around atezolizumab (anti-PD-L1) treatment. The receptor source for this set is a man in his 60s with urothelial cancer. CDR3s include the opening cysteine and the closing phenylalanine or tryptophan. D genes are given only for firm matches. Clone size is stated in some rows and not others, as once, few, many or a class when expanded.

clone_size j_call v_call d_call cdr3_nt cdr3_aa
. TRBJ2-7 TRBV5-1 . TGCGCCAGCAGCTTGGAGGGGTACGAGCAGTACTTC CASSLEGYEQYF
. TRBJ2-2 TRBV15 TRBD1 TGTGCCACCAGCAGTTTAGGACAGGGGGCAGTCACCGGGGAGCTGTTTTTT CATSSLGQGAVTGELFF
. TRBJ1-1 TRBV28 . TGTGCCAGCAGAATCAGGGGACTGAACACTGAAGCTTTCTTT CASRIRGLNTEAFF
. TRBJ1-1 TRBV5-1 . TGCGCCAGCAGGTCTGGAGCTCCTGAAGCTTTCTTT CASRSGAPEAFF
. TRBJ2-1 TRBV20-1 . TGCAGTGCTAGAGTGGGGGCCCATCAGTTCTTC CSARVGAHQFF
once TRBJ2-2 TRBV4-2 TRBD2 TGTGCCAGCAGCCAAGGGTATAGACTAGCGGGGCTTACCGGGGAGCTGTTTTTT CASSQGYRLAGLTGELFF
. TRBJ2-1 TRBV6-6 TRBD1 TGTGCCAGCAGTTCCCCGGGACAGAATTACAATGAGCAGTTCTTC CASSSPGQNYNEQFF
few TRBJ2-4 TRBV19 . TGTGCCAGTAGGAGGGGGAACATTCAGTACTTC CASRRGNIQYF
few TRBJ1-2 TRBV28 TRBD1 TGTGCCAGCAGACTAGACAGGGGGCTAGGCTACACCTTC CASRLDRGLGYTF
once TRBJ2-7 TRBV20-1 . TGCAGTGCCCCTGACAGTTACGAGCAGTACTTC CSAPDSYEQYF
many TRBJ2-1 TRBV4-3 TRBD2 TGCGCCAGCAGCCAAGATTTGCCAGCCACGGGGGGGAATGAGCAGTTCTTC CASSQDLPATGGNEQFF
. TRBJ1-4 TRBV7-9 . TGTGCCAGCAGCCCCTGGGGGAGGGGACGGTCAGTTGAAAAACTGTTTTTT CASSPWGRGRSVEKLFF
. TRBJ1-5 TRBV19 . TGTGCCAGTAGTATTTTCGGGGGGGGCAATCAGCCCCAGCATTTT CASSIFGGGNQPQHF
. TRBJ1-3 TRBV5-4 TRBD1 TGTGCCAGCAGCCCACAGGGGGTTTCTGGAAACACCATATATTTT CASSPQGVSGNTIYF
. TRBJ1-4 TRBV10-3 TRBD1 TGTGCCATCAGTAGGACAGGCAATGAAAAACTGTTTTTT CAISRTGNEKLFF
. TRBJ2-6 TRBV27 . TGTGCCAGCAGTTTGTTGAGGGATCGTGGGGCCAACGTCCTGACTTTC CASSLLRDRGANVLTF
. TRBJ2-7 TRBV2 . TGTGCCAGCAGTGTTCCCGGGCAGTACTTC CASSVPGQYF
. TRBJ2-5 TRBV7-9 TRBD1 TGTGCCAGCAGCCCACGGACAGGGATAGGGGAGACCCAGTACTTC CASSPRTGIGETQYF
. TRBJ2-1 TRBV11-3 TRBD2 TGTGCCAGCAGGGGGGGGACTCCTAATGAGCAGTTCTTC CASRGGTPNEQFF
. TRBJ2-6 TRBV5-8 . TGTGCCAGCAGCTCCCTTCGTGGGGCCAACGTCCTGACTTTC CASSSLRGANVLTF
. TRBJ2-1 TRBV6-1 . TGTGCCAGCAGTGAAATAAGGCAGGGTCACAATGAGCAGTTCTTC CASSEIRQGHNEQFF
. TRBJ2-1 TRBV27 TRBD1 TGTGCCAGCAGTTTAAGTTCCGGGACAGGCTTAAATGAGCAGTTCTTC CASSLSSGTGLNEQFF
few TRBJ2-7 TRBV28 . TGTGCCAGCATCGAACGGTCGGGTCCCGAGCAGTACTTC CASIERSGPEQYF
. TRBJ2-7 TRBV6-5 . TGTGCCAGCAGTTACGGGCCGCAGTACTCCTACGAGCAGTACTTC CASSYGPQYSYEQYF
. TRBJ2-6 TRBV10-1 TRBD1 TGCGCCAGCAGTGACGGACAGGCCTCTGGGGCCAACGTCCTGACTTTC CASSDGQASGANVLTF
. TRBJ2-2 TRBV5-4 TRBD2 TGTGCCAGCAGCTTGCGTAGCGGGGGAAACACCGGGGAGCTGTTTTTT CASSLRSGGNTGELFF
once TRBJ1-4 TRBV19 . TGTGCCAGTAGTTGGCGGACTAATGAAAAACTGTTTTTT CASSWRTNEKLFF
. TRBJ2-2 TRBV19 . TGTGCCAGTAGTCGGTCAGGGATGGACCGCGGGGAGCTGTTTTTT CASSRSGMDRGELFF
. TRBJ1-1 TRBV7-3 . TGTGCCAGCAGCTTAAACCCGGGTCTGAACACTGAAGCTTTCTTT CASSLNPGLNTEAFF
. TRBJ2-5 TRBV5-6 . TGTGCCAGCAGCTTGGCCGGGTTCCAAGAGACCCAGTACTTC CASSLAGFQETQYF
. TRBJ2-1 TRBV11-2 TRBD1 TGTGCCAGCAGCCTCCGGGACAGGGGTTTTCGTAACTCCTACAATGAGCAGTTCTTC CASSLRDRGFRNSYNEQFF
. TRBJ1-5 TRBV7-8 . TGTGCCAGCAGCTTAGTTTTCACTGACAATCAGCCCCAGCATTTT CASSLVFTDNQPQHF
once TRBJ2-1 TRBV11-3 . TGTGCCAGCAGCTTACAGGCAAGCAGCAATGAGCAGTTCTTC CASSLQASSNEQFF
. TRBJ2-7 TRBV28 TRBD1 TGTGCCAGCAGTAGCGGGACAGGGCACGAGCAGTACTTC CASSSGTGHEQYF
. TRBJ2-1 TRBV5-1 . TGCGCCAGCAGCTTGGGGCAGGGTCTTCGCGATGAGCAGTTCTTC CASSLGQGLRDEQFF
. TRBJ2-7 TRBV9 TRBD1 TGTGCCAGCAGCCCGAGGGGACAGGGGTCATCGTACTTC CASSPRGQGSSYF
few TRBJ2-2 TRBV6-1 . TGTGCCAGCAGTGAAAGCTCTCGCTACACCGGGGAGCTGTTTTTT CASSESSRYTGELFF
. TRBJ2-3 TRBV9 TRBD2 TGTGCCAGCAGCGTAGGAACTAGCGATGGGGATACGCAGTATTTT CASSVGTSDGDTQYF
. TRBJ2-1 TRBV7-9 TRBD2 TGTGCCAGCAGCTTATCCGGACTAGCGGGAGTCGGTGAGCAGTTCTTC CASSLSGLAGVGEQFF
. TRBJ2-2 TRBV4-3 TRBD2 TGCGCCAGCAGCCAGGGGACTAGCGCTGGGTGGACCGGGGAGCTGTTTTTT CASSQGTSAGWTGELFF
. TRBJ1-1 TRBV19 TRBD1 TGTGCCAGTATGTCGGTTCCGAGACAGGGGGCGGACACTGAAGCTTTCTTT CASMSVPRQGADTEAFF
. TRBJ2-1 TRBV7-3 TRBD1 TGTGCCAGCAGCCCGGGGCCCGGACAGGTTAATGAGCAGTTCTTC CASSPGPGQVNEQFF
. TRBJ2-7 TRBV6-1 TRBD1 TGTGCCAGCAGTGAGGACAGGGTTCTGGGCTACGAGCAGTACTTC CASSEDRVLGYEQYF
. TRBJ2-2 TRBV7-9 TRBD1 TGTGCCAGCAGCCCACAGGGGTCCGGGGAGCTGTTTTTT CASSPQGSGELFF
. TRBJ1-6 TRBV6-1 . TGTGCCAGCAGAAAAGAGGACAGTTTCAATTCACCCCTCCACTTT CASRKEDSFNSPLHF
. TRBJ1-6 TRBV2 TRBD1 TGTGCCAGCAGCCCCAGGGGGCAGAATTCACCCCTCCACTTT CASSPRGQNSPLHF
. TRBJ1-2 TRBV18 . TGTGCCAGCTCACCCGACAGCAACTATGGCTACACCTTC CASSPDSNYGYTF
. TRBJ2-7 TRBV29-1 TRBD2 TGCAGCGTATATAGCGGGAGCTCCTACGAGCAGTACTTC CSVYSGSSYEQYF
. TRBJ2-3 TRBV19 TRBD1 TGTGCCAGTAGTATAGATGTGGGACAGATCACAGATACGCAGTATTTT CASSIDVGQITDTQYF
many TRBJ1-1 TRBV28 . TGTGCCAGCAGTGCCCCCGGACAGAACACTGAAGCTTTCTTT CASSAPGQNTEAFF
. TRBJ1-2 TRBV4-1 . TGCGCCAGCAGCCAAGAGTGGGGGGACTATGGCTACACCTTC CASSQEWGDYGYTF
. TRBJ2-1 TRBV2 TRBD1 TGTGCCAGCAGTGGGGACAGGGTAAATGAGCAGTTCTTC CASSGDRVNEQFF
. TRBJ2-7 TRBV11-2 . TGTGCCAGCAGCCAGAGTACACTCCTACGAGGGCAGTACTTC CASSQSTLLRGQYF
. TRBJ2-3 TRBV5-4 . TGTGCCAGCAGCCCTGACTTAACTAGCACAGATACGCAGTATTTT CASSPDLTSTDTQYF
. TRBJ2-2 TRBV27 TRBD1 TGTGCCAGCATGACTTCAGGGGGCGTTAGGACCGGGGAGCTGTTTTTT CASMTSGGVRTGELFF